This T cell receptor (beta chain) was recorded in a study of neoadjuvant nivolumab and ipilimumab in lung cancer. Study background: The combination arm added day-1 ipilimumab 1 mg/kg to nivolumab 3 mg/kg on days 1, 15, 29.

Sequencing was performed with immunoSEQ multiplex PCR; in TCRdb, only in-frame clones are kept and a portion is missing. Among 1,500 to 2,500 clones, roughly 80% were seen once, and the ten largest hold approximately 4%. The study, taken as a whole, reports: TCR richness and clonality were higher in tumors than adjacent uninvolved lung. TCR sequencing covered a small number of samples. Blood richness before therapy tracked richness in tumors resected after neoadjuvant therapy.

Comments on this clone: Its antigen remains unidentified.

The CDR3 consists of 15 residues. V lost 0 bases and J 4 bases, leaving 13 bases between the germline ends. Germline assignment: CDR1 SGDLS and CDR2 YYNGEE. This TCR was recovered from an adult with non-small cell lung cancer. The V and J genes are TRBV9 and TRBJ1-1; possibly TRBD1 for D (6 bases). This specimen consisted of tumor tissue, obtained before neoadjuvant nivolumab, alone or with ipilimumab. The CDR3 DNA sequence: TGTGCCAGCAGCGTAGTTTCAGGGGACTTCACTGAAGCTTTCTTT. Translated, it gives CASSVVSGDFTEAFF.